The rows below give T cell receptor beta chains drawn from one sample of a study of T cell responses to AZD1222 COVID-19 vaccine. Sequenced by immunoSEQ multiplex PCR; TCRdb stores in-frame clones only, minus some. The sample yields 160,000 or so clones, 92% seen once. The sequences come from peripheral blood, collected on day 0 of MenACWY control vaccination. These receptors were taken from an adult in good health. Both conserved end residues are part of each CDR3. The D gene is left open where the match is weak. A clone size is listed for some rows: how often the clone was seen (once, few, many), or a class if it is expanded.

abundance,v_gene,j_gene,d_gene,CDR3nt,CDR3aa
-,TRBV28,TRBJ2-5,-,TGTGCCAGCAGTTTATATCAGGGGCGAGAGACCCAGTACTTC,CASSLYQGRETQYF
-,TRBV11-2,TRBJ1-5,-,TGTGCCAGCAGCTTAGACCCAGCGAGGGGTCAGCCCCAGCATTTT,CASSLDPARGQPQHF
-,TRBV7-9,TRBJ2-3,-,TGTGCCAGCAGCCTTAACTCGAAAGATACGCAGTATTTT,CASSLNSKDTQYF
few,TRBV2,TRBJ1-5,-,TGTGCCAGCAGGGAGGCAGGGGTTAGACAGCCCCAGCATTTT,CASREAGVRQPQHF
-,TRBV2,TRBJ1-2,-,TGTGCCAGCAACCCGGGAGGAGGCTACACCTTC,CASNPGGGYTF
-,TRBV3-1/TRBV3-2,TRBJ2-7,-,TGTGCCAGCAGCCAAGGGTGGACCGAGCAGTACTTC,CASSQGWTEQYF
-,TRBV3-1/TRBV3-2,TRBJ2-6,-,TGTGCCAGCAGCTCCAATTCGGGGGCGCGTGGGGCCAACGTCCTGACTTTC,CASSSNSGARGANVLTF
once,TRBV19,TRBJ1-2,-,TGTGCCAGTAGTCCACGGACAGCTTATGGCTACACCTTC,CASSPRTAYGYTF
-,TRBV6-5,TRBJ1-3,-,TGTGCCAGCAGTCAGCTAGGGGGAGGAAACACCATATATTTT,CASSQLGGGNTIYF
-,TRBV7-2,TRBJ2-3,TRBD2,TGTGCCAGCAGCTTAAGGCTAGCGGGAGGGAATTTGGGCACAGATACGCAGTATTTT,CASSLRLAGGNLGTDTQYF
-,TRBV19,TRBJ2-7,TRBD2,TGTGCCAGTAGTCCCCGGACTAGCGGCGAGCAGTACTTC,CASSPRTSGEQYF
-,TRBV7-2,TRBJ1-2,-,TGTGCCAGCAGCTCCTCAGGGTCGCTTGACTATGGCTACACCTTC,CASSSSGSLDYGYTF
-,TRBV5-1,TRBJ1-2,-,TGCGCCAGCAGCTTGCCCGGGATCTATGGCTACACCTTC,CASSLPGIYGYTF
-,TRBV2,TRBJ2-1,-,TGTGCCAGCAGTGAGAACGGGAGTCCCTACAATGAGCAGTTCTTC,CASSENGSPYNEQFF
-,TRBV7-2,TRBJ2-5,-,TGTGCCAGCAGCTATCAACTAGGCTCTGAGGAGACCCAGTACTTC,CASSYQLGSEETQYF
-,TRBV5-5,TRBJ2-3,TRBD2,TGTGCCAGCAGCCCCGCGGGCGGGAGGACGGCAGATACGCAGTATTTT,CASSPAGGRTADTQYF
-,TRBV5-1,TRBJ1-5,-,TGCGCCAGCAGCCCGAGAGGGGGCAATCAGCCCCAGCATTTT,CASSPRGGNQPQHF
-,TRBV28,TRBJ1-1,TRBD1,TGTGCCAGCAGTTTTGACAGGGGGGCTTTCTTT,CASSFDRGAFF
-,TRBV28,TRBJ1-1,TRBD1,TGTGCCAGCATTGGGGACAGGGGAGCTTTCTTT,CASIGDRGAFF
-,TRBV30,TRBJ1-4,TRBD1,TGTGCCTGTTGGACAGGGAGGGGGGAAAAACTGTTTTTT,CACWTGRGEKLFF
once,TRBV11-3,TRBJ2-1,-,TGTGCCAGCAGCTACGACCCCTACAATGAGCAGTTCTTC,CASSYDPYNEQFF
-,TRBV27,TRBJ2-3,TRBD2,TGTGCCAGCAGTTTCAGGGTAGCGGGAGGTGGTGGCACAGATACGCAGTATTTT,CASSFRVAGGGGTDTQYF
-,TRBV1,TRBJ2-6,-,TGCACCAGCAGCCAAGACCTTTCAAGAAGCGAGGGGGAAATTGGGGCCAACGTCCTGACTTTC,CTSSQDLSRSEGEIGANVLTF
-,TRBV6-2/TRBV6-3,TRBJ2-1,-,TGTGCCAGCAGTTACACACGGCTTTCTGAACAGTTCTTC,CASSYTRLSEQFF
-,TRBV12-3/TRBV12-4,TRBJ1-2,TRBD1,TGTGCCAGCAGCGGACAGGGGTTCTATGGCTACACCTTC,CASSGQGFYGYTF
-,TRBV4-2,TRBJ2-1,TRBD2,TGTGCCAGCAGCCAAGATGGGACTAGCGGGACCTACAATGAGCAGTTCTTC,CASSQDGTSGTYNEQFF
once,TRBV5-1,TRBJ1-4,-,TGCGCCTCCAGAGCGGCAGACCTAACTAATGAAAAACTGTTTTTT,CASRAADLTNEKLFF
-,TRBV27,TRBJ2-7,-,TGTGCCAGCAGTTCCTCTTGGCCCGGCTCCTACGAGCAGTACTTC,CASSSSWPGSYEQYF